The clone carrying this T cell receptor (beta chain) was observed a few times. The antigen is not known. This sample is part of a study of response to subunit inactivated influenza vaccine. Regarding the study as a whole: T cells newly recruited by each seasonal influenza vaccination are few, the authors suggested.

MiXCR, run by TCRdb on the RT-PCR reads, gives a single entry per CDR3 protein. This table has around 650,000 distinct CDR3 sequences, 15% to 18% appearing once. CDR3 length: 14 residues. Trimming took off 6 bases at V and 0 bases at J, with 12 bases between the two ends. From germline, CDR1 is MNHNS and CDR2 SASEGT. This chain links TRBV6-1 with TRBJ2-7; no reliable D call. Source: PBMCs from blood, taken 11 to 12 days after vaccination. The clonotype originates from a man aged 50 to 59 who received an inactivated influenza vaccine. CDR3 nucleotides: TGTGCCAGCAGCGGTGTTGCGAGCTCCTACGAGCAGTACTTC. It specifies CASSGVASSYEQYF.